This TCR beta chain was captured by sequencing in a study of CD8+ T cells in alopecia areata. The CDR3 totals 13 residues. V shed 5 bases and J shed 10 bases, with 17 bases lying between them. CDR1 is SGHTA and CDR2 is FQGNSA in the germline V gene. Concerning this clone: Its antigen is unidentified.

The study, taken as a whole, reports: Lesional scalp exceeded normal scalp in clonality, especially in alopecia totalis/universalis.

Extracted from the samples, RNA was reverse transcribed into cDNA to serve as the sequencing template. Clones were read by immunoSEQ multiplex PCR, and TCRdb kept only the in-frame ones, dropping some. The sample yields about 94,000 clones, approximately 70% seen once. Treatment described: oral pan-JAK inhibitor, 5-10 mg twice daily. Sequences were derived from CD8+ T cells sorted from blood, sampled at approximately week 45, from a patient treated with tofacitinib. The chain joins TRBV7-2 to TRBJ1-1; no clear D. This TCR derives from a human donor with alopecia areata. As DNA, the CDR3 is TGTGCCAGCAGCACTGAGGTTGGTAGGGCAGCTTTCTTT. Protein: CASSTEVGRAAFF.